Shown below are 16 T cell receptor beta chains from a single sample sequenced in a study of T cell clonotyping in hematopoietic cell transplantation. Measured with immunoSEQ multiplex PCR; TCRdb has only the in-frame clones, and not every one. This sample has some 13,000 clones, with 94% found just once. This specimen was PBMCs, taken 30 days after allogeneic stem cell transplant. The receptors come from a male patient in his sixties or seventies who had an allogeneic stem cell transplant from an unrelated donor, so the T cells may come from the graft donor. Some clones in this sample may be carry-over from other donors' samples.

This clone has a single count. J is TRBJ2-7 and V is TRBV11-2, with D possibly TRBD1 on 5 matching bases. CDR1 is SGHAT and CDR2 is FQNNGV in the germline V gene. The V and J ends lost 1 base and 3 bases respectively, with 7 bases between them. This CDR3 has 13 residues. CDR3 amino acids: CASSLGTSYEQYF. The CDR3 DNA follows: TGTGCCAGCAGCTTAGGGACAAGCTACGAGCAGTACTTC.

The count of this clone is one. The chain combines TRBV6-1 with TRBJ2-1; 8 bases align to TRBD1. V trimming: 4 bases; J trimming: 0 bases; junction bases outside the gene matches: 14. This CDR3 has 19 residues. CDR1 and CDR2 (germline): MNHNS, SASEGT. DNA of the CDR3: TGTGCCAGCAGTGGACGAGCCGCTGGACAGGGATTCTCCTACAATGAGCAGTTCTTC. Protein: CASSGRAAGQGFSYNEQFF.

The chain carries TRBV19 and TRBJ2-3; D is ambiguous. Per germline, CDR1 LNHDA and CDR2 SQIVND (reference sequence). V lost 1 base, J lost 2 bases, and 7 bases lay in between. The CDR3 consists of 14 residues. This CDR3 is CASSIGALTDTQYF. Here the CDR3 DNA reads TGTGCCAGTAGTATAGGGGCCCTCACAGATACGCAGTATTTT.

This clone was counted only a few times. The rearrangement links TRBV5-1 to TRBJ1-1; D is unclear. V gave up 0 bases and J gave up 3 bases, with 9 bases separating them. Germline V gene sequence: CDR1 SGHRS, CDR2 YFSETQ. This CDR3 comprises 14 residues. CDR3 residues: CASSLEGLHTEAFF. CDR3 bases: TGCGCCAGCAGCTTGGAAGGCTTGCACACTGAAGCTTTCTTT.

This clone was counted between two and nine times. J is TRBJ1-2 and V is TRBV9; D is unresolved. Trimming cost V 4 bases and J 5 bases, with 18 bases left between them. In germline, CDR1 is SGDLS, CDR2 YYNGEE. The CDR3 spans 15 residues. In DNA form, the CDR3 reads TGTGCCAGCAGCCCCGGGCCAGAGACCTTTTATGGCTACACCTTC. Translation gives CASSPGPETFYGYTF.

This chain uses TRBV4-3 with TRBJ1-2, with 8 bases identical to TRBD1. Germline V gene lookup returns CDR1 LGHNA and CDR2 YSLEER. With V trimmed by 1 base and J by 2 bases, 9 bases remained unmatched. There are 17 residues in the CDR3. CDR3 sequence reads: CASSQGTGTSVNYGYTF. CDR3 nucleotides: TGCGCCAGCAGCCAAGGGACAGGGACCTCAGTCAACTATGGCTACACCTTC.

This rearrangement joins TRBV7-3 to TRBJ2-2; D is undetermined. V dropped 5 bases and J dropped 5 bases, with 15 bases sitting between them. This CDR3 is 15 amino acids long. CDR1 and CDR2 from the germline V gene are SGHTA and FQGTGA. The DNA for the CDR3 is TGTGCCAGCAGCCTAGGACCCACCGAAACCGGGGAGCTGTTTTTT. Residues: CASSLGPTETGELFF.

The rearrangement uses TRBV6-1 and TRBJ1-1; D is ambiguous. The CDR3 extends over 12 amino acids. The ends were cut back, 3 bases at V and 4 bases at J, with 6 bases in the middle. Germline values: CDR1 MNHNS, CDR2 SASEGT. The CDR3 spells CASSDPGTEAFF. For the CDR3, the DNA is TGTGCCAGCAGTGACCCCGGCACTGAAGCTTTCTTT.

The CDR3 nucleotides are TGTGCCAGCAGCCCCCACGGGACTAGCGCCGGGGAGCTGTTTTTT. Translated: CASSPHGTSAGELFF. The chain links TRBV9 to TRBJ2-2, with TRBD2 identical over 10 bases. The CDR3 loop spans 15 amino acids. V shed 4 bases, J shed 6 bases, and the junction held 6 bases outside the gene matches. The V gene's germline CDR1 is SGDLS and CDR2 YYNGEE.

This clone was detected a few times. This rearrangement joins TRBV6-5 to TRBJ1-1, with 8 nucleotides matching TRBD1. Germline CDR1 is MNHEY and CDR2 is SVGAGI. The trim removed 2 bases at V and 1 base at J, leaving 6 bases unmatched. The CDR3 length is 16 residues. The CDR3 nucleotides read TGTGCCAGCAGTTACCACGGACAGGGTACGAACACTGAAGCTTTCTTT. This sequence encodes CASSYHGQGTNTEAFF.

The CDR3 region has the DNA TGTGCCAGCAGCTCGGGCTTTTACGAGCAGTACTTC. It is translated as CASSSGFYEQYF. The V gene is TRBV5-6, the J gene TRBJ2-7; D gene ambiguous. Germline V lookup: CDR1 SGHDT, CDR2 YYEEEE. The CDR3 is 12 residues long. The V end was cut by 3 bases, the J end by 4 bases, with 8 bases between.

The chain carries TRBV25-1 and TRBJ1-6; D remains unclear. The V and J ends lost 2 bases and 10 bases respectively, with 9 bases between them. Per the germline V gene, CDR1 is MGHDK and CDR2 is SYGVNS. The CDR3 totals 13 residues. The CDR3 spells CASSEGVESPLHF. CDR3 DNA: TGTGCCAGCAGTGAAGGGGTAGAATCACCCCTCCACTTT.

The genes are TRBV5-1 and TRBJ1-1; D gene unclear. There are 13 residues in the CDR3. CDR1 is SGHRS, CDR2 YFSETQ, per germline. The V end was cut by 4 bases, the J end by 5 bases, with 12 bases between. The CDR3 nucleotides are TGCGCCAGCAGCCCGACCGAAGGTACTGAAGCTTTCTTT. Its translation: CASSPTEGTEAFF.

The V call is TRBV7-2, the J call TRBJ2-5, with TRBD1 matching over 9 bases. The V and J ends lost 3 bases and 5 bases, in that order; junction bases with no gene match: 1. Germline V CDR1 and CDR2: SGHTA, FQGNSA. The CDR3 contains 13 residues. CDR3 in DNA: TGTGCCAGCAGCTTTACAGGGGGCGAGACCCAGTACTTC. This translates into CASSFTGGETQYF. Full variable domain (missing parts from reference TRBV7-2 and TRBJ2-5): GAGVSQSPSNKVTEKGKDVELRCDPISGHTALYWYRQSLGQGLEFLIYFQGNSAPDKSGLPSDRFSAERTGGSVSTLTIQRTQQEDSAVYLCASSFTGGETQYFGPGTRLLVL.

The CDR3 nucleotides read TGTGCCAGCAGTGGTTCCGGGACAGGGGACACTGAAGCTTTCTTT. Protein: CASSGSGTGDTEAFF. The V call is TRBV6-6, the J call TRBJ1-1; 10 bases are shared with TRBD1. V dropped 5 bases and J dropped 3; count of bases not matched to a gene: 6. CDR1 is MNHNY, CDR2 SVGAGI, per germline (reference sequence). The CDR3 totals 15 residues.

This clone turned up a few times. The gene calls are TRBV4-2 and TRBJ2-3, with no clear D. Germline V gives CDR1 LGHNA, CDR2 YNFKEQ. The CDR3 is made up of 13 amino acids. V was trimmed by 4 bases and J by 2 bases, leaving 7 bases between them. CDR3 in amino acids: CASSPRNTDTQYF. The CDR3 coding sequence is TGTGCCAGCAGCCCTCGGAACACAGATACGCAGTATTTT.